The subject of this entry is one TCR beta chain. Antigen unknown. The CDR3 is 15 residues long. Germline V gene sequence: CDR1 SGHRS, CDR2 YFSETQ. Trimming removed 1 base at V and 3 bases at J, with 10 bases between. TCRdb keeps only in-frame clones here, not all; method: immunoSEQ multiplex PCR. The repertoire holds tens of thousands of clones, with around 79% as singletons. Sequencing in the ViraFEST assay came after antigen-specific CD4+ T cells had been expanded with viral peptide pools, which were used to stimulate PBMC. Subsequent to a culture period of under 11 days, CD4+ T cells were isolated. Each participant was administered two doses of either the BNT162b2 or the mRNA-1273 vaccine. The vaccine recipients had no prior SARS-CoV-2 infection, with negative nucleocapsid antibodies. The source of the sample is a study of vaccination effects on CD4 cells after COVID-19.

This sequence was found in a human donor who received a COVID-19 vaccine. Some clones in this sample may be carry-over from other donors' samples. The source was CD4+ T cells from PBMCs cultured with SARS-CoV-2 spike peptides, collected after COVID-19 vaccination. The chain links TRBV5-1 to TRBJ2-2, with a possible D match to TRBD1 (6 bases). The CDR3 is CASSLWGLDTGELFF. CDR3 sequence (DNA): TGCGCCAGCAGCTTGTGGGGGCTAGACACCGGGGAGCTGTTTTTT.